In this sample, the clone carrying this T cell receptor (beta chain) turned up many times. This entry is derived from a study of CD8 T cells in ankylosing spondylitis. Each CDR3 protein is one row after TCRdb ran MiXCR on the 5' RACE reads. The data hold some 140,000 distinct CDR3 sequences, with approximately 8.4% observed a single time. Sample: synovial fluid, either unsorted or a sorted T cell fraction (not recorded which). The clonotype originates from a male donor with ankylosing spondylitis.

The CDR3 loop reads CSARPGTGGYEQYF. The CDR3 DNA is TGCAGTGCTAGACCCGGGACAGGGGGATACGAGCAGTACTTC. This rearrangement joins TRBV20-1 to TRBJ2-7, with 11 bases identical to TRBD1. The V and J ends lost 2 bases and 4 bases, in that order; junction bases with no gene match: 4. Germline CDR1 is DFQATT and CDR2 is SNEGSKA (reference sequence). This CDR3 is built from 14 residues.